This TCR beta chain was identified during a study of T cell changes during pregnancy in multiple sclerosis. Measured with immunoSEQ multiplex PCR; TCRdb has only the in-frame clones, and not every one. Of approximately 38,000 clones in the sample, roughly 89% are singletons; the top ten hold under 6.5%. CDR3 size: 14 residues. Trimming cost V 5 bases and J 8 bases; bases outside gene matches: 10. Germline-derived CDR1 and CDR2 are SGHTA and FQGNSA. The chain combines TRBV7-2 with TRBJ1-1; 8 bases are shared with TRBD1. The sequencing used CD8+ T cells from peripheral blood mononuclear cells, collected in the second trimester of pregnancy. This TCR was sampled from a female donor with multiple sclerosis, enrolled in a pregnancy study. CDR3 bases: TGTGCCAGCAGCCATCCGGACAGGGTGGGGGAAGCTTTCTTT. Translating gives CASSHPDRVGEAFF.